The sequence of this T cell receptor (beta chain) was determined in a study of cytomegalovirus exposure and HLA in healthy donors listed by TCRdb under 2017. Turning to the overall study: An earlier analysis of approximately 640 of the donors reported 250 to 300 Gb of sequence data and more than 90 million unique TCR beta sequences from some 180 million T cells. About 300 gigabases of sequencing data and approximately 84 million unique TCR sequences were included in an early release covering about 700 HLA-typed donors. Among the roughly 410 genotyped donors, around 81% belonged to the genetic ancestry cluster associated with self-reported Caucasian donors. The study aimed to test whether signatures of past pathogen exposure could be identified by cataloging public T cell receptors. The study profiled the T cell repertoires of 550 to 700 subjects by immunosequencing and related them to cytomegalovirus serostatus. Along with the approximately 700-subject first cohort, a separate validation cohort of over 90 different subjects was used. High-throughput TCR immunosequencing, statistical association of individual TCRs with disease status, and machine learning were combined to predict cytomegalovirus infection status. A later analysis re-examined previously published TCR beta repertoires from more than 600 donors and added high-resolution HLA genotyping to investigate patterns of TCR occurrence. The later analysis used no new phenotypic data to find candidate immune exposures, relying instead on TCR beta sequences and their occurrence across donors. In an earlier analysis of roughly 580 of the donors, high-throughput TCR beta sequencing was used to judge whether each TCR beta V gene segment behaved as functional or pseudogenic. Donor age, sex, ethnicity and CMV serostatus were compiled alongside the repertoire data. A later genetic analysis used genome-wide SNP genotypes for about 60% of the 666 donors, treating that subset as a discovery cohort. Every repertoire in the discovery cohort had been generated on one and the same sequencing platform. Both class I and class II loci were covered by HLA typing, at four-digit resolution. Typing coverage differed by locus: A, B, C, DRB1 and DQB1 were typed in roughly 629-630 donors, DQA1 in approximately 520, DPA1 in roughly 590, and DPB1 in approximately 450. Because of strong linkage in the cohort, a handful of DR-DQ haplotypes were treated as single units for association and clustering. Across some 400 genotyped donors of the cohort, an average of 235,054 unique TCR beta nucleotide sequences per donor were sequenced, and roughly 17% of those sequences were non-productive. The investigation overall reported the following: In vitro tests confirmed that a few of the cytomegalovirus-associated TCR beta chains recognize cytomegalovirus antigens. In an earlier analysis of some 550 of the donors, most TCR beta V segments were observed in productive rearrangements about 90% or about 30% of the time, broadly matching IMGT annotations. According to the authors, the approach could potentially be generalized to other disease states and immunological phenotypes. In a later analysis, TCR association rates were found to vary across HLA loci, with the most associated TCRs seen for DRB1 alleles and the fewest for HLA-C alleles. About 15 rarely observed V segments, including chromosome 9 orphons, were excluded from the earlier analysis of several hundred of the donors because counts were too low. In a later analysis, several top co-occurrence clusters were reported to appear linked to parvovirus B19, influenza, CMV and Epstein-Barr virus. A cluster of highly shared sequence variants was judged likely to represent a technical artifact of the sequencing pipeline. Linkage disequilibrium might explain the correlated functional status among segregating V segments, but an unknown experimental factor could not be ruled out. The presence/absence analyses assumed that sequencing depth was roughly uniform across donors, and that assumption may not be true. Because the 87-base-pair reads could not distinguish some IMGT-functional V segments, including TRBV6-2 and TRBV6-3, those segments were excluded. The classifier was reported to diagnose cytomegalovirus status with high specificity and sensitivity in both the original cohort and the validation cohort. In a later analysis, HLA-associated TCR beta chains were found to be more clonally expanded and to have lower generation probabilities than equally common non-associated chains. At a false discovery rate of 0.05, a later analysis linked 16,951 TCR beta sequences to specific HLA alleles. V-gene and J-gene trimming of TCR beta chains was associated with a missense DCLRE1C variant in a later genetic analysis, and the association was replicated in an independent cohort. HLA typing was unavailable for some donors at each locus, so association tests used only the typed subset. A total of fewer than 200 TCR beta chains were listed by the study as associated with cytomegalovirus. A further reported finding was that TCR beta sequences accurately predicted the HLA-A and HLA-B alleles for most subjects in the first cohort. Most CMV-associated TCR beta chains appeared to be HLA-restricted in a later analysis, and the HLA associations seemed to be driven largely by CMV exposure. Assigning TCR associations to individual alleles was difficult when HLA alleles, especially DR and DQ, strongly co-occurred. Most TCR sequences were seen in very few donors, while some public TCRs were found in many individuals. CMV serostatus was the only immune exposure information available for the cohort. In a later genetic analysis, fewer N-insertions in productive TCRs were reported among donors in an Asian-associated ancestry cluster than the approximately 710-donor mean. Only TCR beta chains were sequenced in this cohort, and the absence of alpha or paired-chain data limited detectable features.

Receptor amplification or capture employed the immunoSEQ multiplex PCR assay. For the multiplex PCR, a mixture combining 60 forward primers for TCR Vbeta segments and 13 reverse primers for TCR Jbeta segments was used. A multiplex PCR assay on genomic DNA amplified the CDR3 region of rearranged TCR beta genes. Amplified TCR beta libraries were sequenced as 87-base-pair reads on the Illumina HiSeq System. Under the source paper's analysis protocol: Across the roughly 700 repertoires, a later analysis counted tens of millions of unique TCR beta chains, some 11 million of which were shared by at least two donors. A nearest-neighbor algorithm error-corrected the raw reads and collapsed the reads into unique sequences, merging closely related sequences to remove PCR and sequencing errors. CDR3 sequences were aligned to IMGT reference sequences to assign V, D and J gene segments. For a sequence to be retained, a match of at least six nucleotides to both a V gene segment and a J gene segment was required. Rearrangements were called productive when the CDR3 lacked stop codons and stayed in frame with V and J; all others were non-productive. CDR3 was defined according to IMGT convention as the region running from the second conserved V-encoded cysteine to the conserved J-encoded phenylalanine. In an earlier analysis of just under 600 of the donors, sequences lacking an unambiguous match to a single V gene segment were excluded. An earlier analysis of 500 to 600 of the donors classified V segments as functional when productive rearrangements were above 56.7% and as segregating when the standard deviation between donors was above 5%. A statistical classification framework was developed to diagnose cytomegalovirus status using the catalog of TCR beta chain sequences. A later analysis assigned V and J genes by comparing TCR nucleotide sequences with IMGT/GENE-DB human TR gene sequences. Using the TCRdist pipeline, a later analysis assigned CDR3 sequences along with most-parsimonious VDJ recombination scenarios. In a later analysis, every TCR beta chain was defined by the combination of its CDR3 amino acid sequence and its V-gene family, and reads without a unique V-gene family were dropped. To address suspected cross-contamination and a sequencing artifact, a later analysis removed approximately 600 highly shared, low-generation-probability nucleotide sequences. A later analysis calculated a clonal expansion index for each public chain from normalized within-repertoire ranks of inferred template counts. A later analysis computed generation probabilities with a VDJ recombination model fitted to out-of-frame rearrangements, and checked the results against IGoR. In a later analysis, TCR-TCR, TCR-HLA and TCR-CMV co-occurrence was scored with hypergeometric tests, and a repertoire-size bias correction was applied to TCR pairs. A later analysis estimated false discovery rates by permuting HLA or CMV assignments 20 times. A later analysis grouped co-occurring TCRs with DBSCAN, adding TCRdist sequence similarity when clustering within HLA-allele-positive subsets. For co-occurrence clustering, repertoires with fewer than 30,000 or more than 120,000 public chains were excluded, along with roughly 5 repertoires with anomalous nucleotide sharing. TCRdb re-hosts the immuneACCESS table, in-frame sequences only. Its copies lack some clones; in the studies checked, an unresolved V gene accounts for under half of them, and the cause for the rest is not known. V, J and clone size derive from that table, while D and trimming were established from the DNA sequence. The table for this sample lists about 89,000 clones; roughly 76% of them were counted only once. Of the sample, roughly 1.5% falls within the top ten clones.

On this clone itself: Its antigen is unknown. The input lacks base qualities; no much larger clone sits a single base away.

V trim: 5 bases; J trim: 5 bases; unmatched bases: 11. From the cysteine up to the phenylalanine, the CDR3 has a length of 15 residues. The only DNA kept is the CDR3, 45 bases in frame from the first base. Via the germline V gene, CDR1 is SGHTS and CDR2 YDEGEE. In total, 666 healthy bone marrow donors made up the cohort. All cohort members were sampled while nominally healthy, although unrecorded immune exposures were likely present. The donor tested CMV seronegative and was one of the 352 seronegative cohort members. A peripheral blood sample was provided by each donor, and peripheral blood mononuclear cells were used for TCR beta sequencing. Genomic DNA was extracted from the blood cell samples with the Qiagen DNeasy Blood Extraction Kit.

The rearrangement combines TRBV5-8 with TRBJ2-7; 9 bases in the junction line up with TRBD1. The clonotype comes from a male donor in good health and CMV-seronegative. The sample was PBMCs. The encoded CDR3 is CASRLPGTGTHEQYF. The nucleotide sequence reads TGTGCCAGCAGGCTACCCGGGACAGGGACCCACGAGCAGTACTTC.